This TCR beta chain was sequenced for a study of blood T cells in healthy people across ages. Study-level results: Diversity figures based on one million T cells were deemed too low. Unknown donor CMV status possibly confounded expanded clonotype changes.

Primers used in a second PCR of roughly 6 to 12 cycles were a sample-barcoded 5' primer and a J-beta primer mix. A single record per CDR3 protein comes from TCRdb applying MiXCR to the 5' RACE reads. The table records some 920,000 distinct CDR3 sequences, about 53% of them present only once. Looked up from germline, CDR1 is SGHTA and CDR2 is FQGNSA. The ends were cut back, 1 base at V and 7 bases at J, with 14 bases in the middle. The CDR3 contains 14 residues. With regard to this clonotype: Its antigen is not identified.

Healthy Russian Caucasian donors spanned ages about 6 to 100 years. This sequence was found in a woman aged 60-70 years in good health. Specimen: blood. The chain links TRBV7-2 to TRBJ2-7; possible D gene TRBD1, 5 bases. CDR3: CASSLEVWAGEQYF. DNA for the CDR3: TGTGCCAGCAGCTTAGAAGTCTGGGCAGGGGAGCAGTACTTC.